This T cell receptor beta chain was found in a study of blood T cell repertoires in COVID-19. Study at large: There were acute and convalescent COVID-19 samples, and they came from the United States, Italy and Spain.

The CDR3 has 13 amino acids. Germline assignment: CDR1 KGHSH and CDR2 LQKENI. Trimming left V 6 bases short and J 1 base short, with 9 bases between. In the original analysis: Estimates of nucleated cell counts were drawn from the amplification of reference gene primers. Repertoires were generated with immunoSEQ multiplex PCR, while TCRdb's copy carries only in-frame clones and drops some. The V and J calls and clone size are taken from that table; D and trimming were inferred from the DNA. The sample lists 400,000 or so clones; around 90% were seen once. Sequenced input: peripheral blood. The chain joins TRBV18 to TRBJ2-5; D is uncertain. The sequence was obtained from a man aged 18 to 30 with COVID-19, enrolled during active disease. CDR3 in amino acids: CASSSLPQETQYF. DNA of the CDR3: TGTGCCAGCTCCTCCCTCCCCCAAGAGACCCAGTACTTC.